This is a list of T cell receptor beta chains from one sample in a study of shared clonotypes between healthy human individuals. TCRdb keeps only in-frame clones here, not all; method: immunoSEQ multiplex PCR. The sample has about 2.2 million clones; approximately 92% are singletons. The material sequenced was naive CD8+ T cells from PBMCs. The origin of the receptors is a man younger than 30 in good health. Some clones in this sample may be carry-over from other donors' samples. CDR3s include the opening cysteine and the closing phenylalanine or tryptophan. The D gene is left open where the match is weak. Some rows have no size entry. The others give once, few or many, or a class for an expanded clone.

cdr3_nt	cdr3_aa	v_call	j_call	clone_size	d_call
TGTGCCAGCAGTTACTCCAACCTAGCGGGATTATATGAGCAGTTCTTC	CASSYSNLAGLYEQFF	TRBV6-5	TRBJ2-1	once	TRBD2
TGTGCCAGCAGCTTGGGGCGTCAAGAGACCCAGTACTTC	CASSLGRQETQYF	TRBV13	TRBJ2-5	.	.
TGTGCCAGCAGCAATCCGGGACTACTCTACAATGAGCAGTTCTTC	CASSNPGLLYNEQFF	TRBV5-4	TRBJ2-1	.	TRBD2
TGTGCCAGCATGGGGGGAGGAATACAAGAGACCCAGTACTTC	CASMGGGIQETQYF	TRBV28	TRBJ2-5	.	.
TGTGCCAGCAGTAATATCCTTAGTCGTCAGCCCCAGCATTTT	CASSNILSRQPQHF	TRBV6-4	TRBJ1-5	.	.
TGTGCCAGCAGCGCGAGGCCGGGAGGGCTTACAGATACGCAGTATTTT	CASSARPGGLTDTQYF	TRBV7-2	TRBJ2-3	.	TRBD2
TGTGCCAGCAGTTACTCTTCCCAGGGCACCGGGGAGCTGTTTTTT	CASSYSSQGTGELFF	TRBV6-5	TRBJ2-2	.	.
TGTGCCAGCAGTGAATGGAGCTCCTACGAGCAGTACTTC	CASSEWSSYEQYF	TRBV25-1	TRBJ2-7	.	.
TGTGCCAGCAGTAAGGGACTAGCGGGAGGGCCTGGCTTC	CASSKGLAGGPGF	TRBV2	TRBJ2-7	.	TRBD2
TGTGCCAGCAGCTCTGGCCGCTTCGATGGCTACACCTTC	CASSSGRFDGYTF	TRBV7-9	TRBJ1-2	.	.
TGCAGCGTTGAAGATAGGGAGGGCGGGAGCGGCTACACCTTC	CSVEDREGGSGYTF	TRBV29-1	TRBJ1-2	once	.
TGTGCCAGCAGCTCCAGACAGGCTACGATCTACAATGAGCAGTTCTTC	CASSSRQATIYNEQFF	TRBV7-8	TRBJ2-1	.	.
TGTGCCAGCAGCTTAGTTAGCGGGAGGGTTAATTGGGAGCAGTACTTC	CASSLVSGRVNWEQYF	TRBV11-2	TRBJ2-7	once	TRBD2
TGTGCCAGCAGGGAAGGGCCAGGCGGGATACTTGAAGCTTTCTTT	CASREGPGGILEAFF	TRBV7-3	TRBJ1-1	.	.
TGTGCCAGCAGTTTCGGTCAAGACGGTAATGAAAAACTGTTTTTT	CASSFGQDGNEKLFF	TRBV28	TRBJ1-4	.	.
TGCGCCAGCAGTCACCTCAGGGATGGGAACAATGAGCAGTTCTTC	CASSHLRDGNNEQFF	TRBV5-1	TRBJ2-1	.	.
TGCAGCGTTGAAGATCTTTACAGGGCTGATGAAGCTTTCTTT	CSVEDLYRADEAFF	TRBV29-1	TRBJ1-1	.	.
TGCGCCAGCAGCCAAGGTAGCGGGAGGGCAACTAGCACAGATACGCAGTATTTT	CASSQGSGRATSTDTQYF	TRBV4-3	TRBJ2-3	.	TRBD2
TGTGCCAGCAGCTTAGTCTTACGGGTTCCCGGGGAGCTGTTTTTT	CASSLVLRVPGELFF	TRBV11-2	TRBJ2-2	few	.
TGTGCCAGCAGTTGGTTGGGACAGGGGGACACTGAAGCTTTCTTT	CASSWLGQGDTEAFF	TRBV27	TRBJ1-1	once	TRBD1
TGTGCCAGCAGCCACCAGGGACTAGCGGAAAACAATGAGCAGTTCTTC	CASSHQGLAENNEQFF	TRBV7-8	TRBJ2-1	.	TRBD2
TGTGCCAGCAGCTTGGGACTAGCGGGGTTTAGCAATGAGCAGTTCTTC	CASSLGLAGFSNEQFF	TRBV7-3	TRBJ2-1	.	TRBD2
TGTGCCATCAGCGAATCCGACGGGGGCGAGAACACTGAAGCTTTCTTT	CAISESDGGENTEAFF	TRBV10-3	TRBJ1-1	.	.
TGTGCCAGCAGCCCACGGGGGGTGGGCCAGCCCCAGCATTTT	CASSPRGVGQPQHF	TRBV5-8	TRBJ1-5	.	.
TGTGCCAGCAGCCGAAACCCTGGAAACACCATATATTTT	CASSRNPGNTIYF	TRBV7-6	TRBJ1-3	.	.
TGCGCCAGCAGCTTGGGGGCCGGCGTCGAGCAGTACTTC	CASSLGAGVEQYF	TRBV5-1	TRBJ2-7	.	.
TGCAGCGTTGAAGATCATGGTTCTGGCGGGCGCTACGAGCAGTACTTC	CSVEDHGSGGRYEQYF	TRBV29-1	TRBJ2-7	.	.
TGTGCCATCAGTGAGTCGATCTCCGGATGGGGCTACACCTTC	CAISESISGWGYTF	TRBV10-3	TRBJ1-2	.	.
TGTGCCAGCAGCACCAGACAGGGCGGGAGCAGTGATACGCAGTATTTT	CASSTRQGGSSDTQYF	TRBV7-2	TRBJ2-3	.	.